One and the same sample provided the 10 T cell receptor beta chains below, sequenced in a study of OX40 agonist ivuxolimab in advanced cancers. Produced via immunoSEQ multiplex PCR; TCRdb's table is partial and in-frame only. The repertoire holds roughly 58,000 clones, with 85% to 95% as singletons. This sample comprised CD4+ or CD8+ T cells sorted from blood, obtained in a trial of the OX40 agonist ivuxolimab. These receptors originate from an adult with an advanced solid tumor such as melanoma, head and neck, liver or kidney cancer.

J is TRBJ1-2 and V is TRBV5-3; 9 nucleotides line up with TRBD1. TRBV5-3 is classed as an ORF, of uncertain function. The V segment lost 4 bases and the J segment 7 bases; nucleotides outside the gene matches: 8. The CDR3 totals 14 residues. The CDR3, as DNA: TGTGCCAGAAGCACCTACCGGGACAGGGCTGGCTACACCTTC. It is translated as CARSTYRDRAGYTF.

A single count supports this clone. V usage is TRBV7-9 and J usage is TRBJ1-2; D is unresolved. V was shortened by 0 bases and J by 2 bases, with 10 bases between the two germline ends. There are 15 residues in the CDR3. The germline V gene has CDR1 SEHNR and CDR2 FQNEAQ (reference sequence). Here the CDR3 reads CASSLAPAPNYGYTF. DNA of the CDR3: TGTGCCAGCAGCTTAGCGCCGGCACCCAACTATGGCTACACCTTC.

This chain joins TRBV7-8 and TRBJ2-5, with D hard to call. Trimming shortened V by 8 bases and J by 4 bases, and 17 bases separated the two germline ends. There are 14 residues in the CDR3. Per germline, CDR1 SGHVS and CDR2 FQNEAQ. The CDR3 reads CASGPVEESETQYF. CDR3 coding DNA: TGTGCCAGCGGCCCGGTCGAGGAGTCAGAGACCCAGTACTTC.

To note about this clone: This specimen includes other DNA sequences encoding the same CDR3. The V call is TRBV28, the J call TRBJ1-2; 8 bases agree with TRBD1. Trimming removed 6 bases from V and 0 bases from J; junction bases left unmatched: 9. Germline CDR1 is MDHEN and CDR2 is SYDVKM. The length of the CDR3 is 16 residues. As DNA, the CDR3 is TGTGCCAGCAGCTACGGTCAGGGGGCCGCTAACTATGGCTACACCTTC. This gives the protein CASSYGQGAANYGYTF.

The V and J genes are TRBV5-1 and TRBJ2-3; D might be TRBD1 (6 bases). Trimming cost V 0 bases and J 1 base, with 12 bases left between them. This CDR3 has 16 residues. Germline V gene data show CDR1 as SGHRS and CDR2 as YFSETQ. CDR3 loop: CASSLVSAGGTDTQYF. CDR3 in DNA: TGCGCCAGCAGCTTGGTTTCGGCAGGGGGCACAGATACGCAGTATTTT.

The rearrangement uses TRBV4-1 and TRBJ2-7; 7 bases line up with TRBD2. V shed 5 bases, J shed 3 bases, and the junction held 4 bases outside the gene matches. This CDR3 region has 13 residues. Germline CDR1 and CDR2: MGHRA and YSYEKL. DNA for the CDR3: TGCGCCAGCAGCACGACTAGCAGCTACGAGCAGTACTTC. This translates into CASSTTSSYEQYF.

The rearrangement links TRBV4-3 to TRBJ2-1; 13 bases fit TRBD2. The V and J ends lost 5 bases and 9 bases, in that order; junction bases with no gene match: 4. CDR1 and CDR2 (germline): LGHNA, YSLEER. This CDR3 is built from 14 residues. The CDR3 protein is CASSRTSGSSEQFF. CDR3 in DNA: TGCGCCAGCAGCAGGACTAGCGGGAGTAGTGAGCAGTTCTTC.

The chain links TRBV19 to TRBJ2-7; D may be TRBD2 (5 bases). This CDR3 is 12 amino acids long. The germline gives CDR1 LNHDA, CDR2 SQIVND (reference sequence). V lost 6 bases to trimming and J lost 4 bases, with 10 bases between them. The CDR3 bases are TGTGCCAGTAGCGTCCCGGGGTACGAGCAGTACTTC. The encoded protein is CASSVPGYEQYF.

This chain links TRBV7-3 with TRBJ2-3, with TRBD2 identical over 13 bases. This CDR3 contains 18 residues. Germline V gene sequence: CDR1 SGHTA, CDR2 FQGTGA. Losses at the gene ends were 0 bases for V and 4 bases for J; bases not matched to a gene: 7. The chain's CDR3 is CASSLTATSGRASDTQYF. The CDR3 DNA sequence: TGTGCCAGCAGCTTAACGGCTACTAGCGGGAGGGCGTCAGATACGCAGTATTTT.

V is TRBV7-9 and J is TRBJ2-5, with TRBD1 identical over 10 bases. Unmatched junction bases numbered 5, after V lost 5 bases and J lost 2 bases. Germline V gives CDR1 SEHNR, CDR2 FQNEAQ (reference sequence). CDR3 size: 15 residues. CDR3 coding DNA: TGTGCCAGCAGCGAACGGACAGGGGGACAAGAGACCCAGTACTTC. This encodes CASSERTGGQETQYF.